The 12 T cell receptor beta chains presented below share a single source sample, sequenced in a study of T cell responses to AZD1222 COVID-19 vaccine. Profiled with immunoSEQ multiplex PCR; TCRdb holds only in-frame clones, not every one. The data hold roughly 150,000 clones, with approximately 90% observed a single time. Material: peripheral blood, obtained on day 0 of AZD1222 vaccination. The receptors were gathered from an adult in good health.

The gene calls are TRBV2 and TRBJ1-4; D might be TRBD1 (5 bases). V lost 6 bases and J lost 1, with 12 bases in between. Per germline, CDR1 SNHLY and CDR2 FYNNEI. The CDR3 totals 15 residues. Here the CDR3 DNA reads TGTGCCAGCAGCCCCTGGACATTAACTAATGAAAAACTGTTTTTT. Translated, it gives CASSPWTLTNEKLFF.

The rearrangement uses TRBV28 and TRBJ1-1, with TRBD1 matching 8 bases. V shed 6 bases, J shed 4 bases, and the junction held 7 bases outside the gene matches. Germline CDR1 and CDR2: MDHEN and SYDVKM. The CDR3 extends over 14 amino acids. The CDR3 region has the DNA TGTGCCAGCAGACCCGGACAGGGTATCACTGAAGCTTTCTTT. Translating gives CASRPGQGITEAFF. The entire variable domain, with the rest obtained from reference TRBV28 and TRBJ1-1, is as follows: DVKVTQSSRYLVKRTGEKVFLECVQDMDHENMFWYRQDPGLGLRLIYFSYDVKMKEKGDIPEGYSVSREKKERFSLILESASTNQTSMYLCASRPGQGITEAFFGQGTRLTVV.

This chain connects TRBV5-4 to TRBJ1-1; D remains unclear. The CDR3 sequence is 11 residues long. V shed 4 bases and J shed 5 bases, with 6 bases lying between them. CDR1 is SGHNT and CDR2 is YYREEE in the germline V gene (reference sequence). In DNA, the CDR3 is TGTGCCAGCAGCCTGGGTACTGAAGCTTTCTTT. Encoded protein: CASSLGTEAFF. The full variable domain, rest sourced from reference TRBV5-4 and TRBJ1-1, is ETGVTQSPTHLIKTRGQQVTLRCSSQSGHNTVSWYQQALGQGPQFIFQYYREEENGRGNFPPRFSGLQFPNYSSELNVNALELDDSALYLCASSLGTEAFFGQGTRLTVV.

This sequence joins TRBV3-1 (or the pseudogene TRBV3-2) and TRBJ2-3; 11 bases align to TRBD2. V was pared by 3 bases and J by 4 bases, with 6 bases of the junction left unmatched. This CDR3 has 16 residues. CDR1 and CDR2 from the germline V gene are LGHDT and YNNKEL (reference sequence). For the CDR3, the DNA is TGTGCCAGCAGCCAGATAGCGGGGGGGCCGTCAGATACGCAGTATTTT. Residues: CASSQIAGGPSDTQYF.

The rearrangement uses TRBV2 and TRBJ1-1, with a tentative D call TRBD1 (6 bases). The CDR3 loop spans 14 amino acids. The germline V and J ends were trimmed by 5 bases and 1 base, with 11 bases remaining between them. CDR1 is SNHLY, CDR2 FYNNEI, per germline. The CDR3 is CASSYYRENTEAFF. Here the CDR3 DNA reads TGTGCCAGCAGTTATTACAGGGAGAACACTGAAGCTTTCTTT.

This chain uses TRBV23-1 with TRBJ1-6; TRBD1 aligns across 9 bases. TRBV23-1 is reported as an ORF; its role is uncertain. V lost 5 bases and J lost 0; bases outside the gene matches: 14. The CDR3 totals 20 residues. This CDR3 is CASSSTRDREGSSYNSPLHF. For the CDR3, the DNA is TGCGCCAGCAGTTCCACCCGGGACAGGGAGGGTAGCTCCTATAATTCACCCCTCCACTTT.

V usage is TRBV3-1 (or the pseudogene TRBV3-2) and J usage is TRBJ2-3; 8 nucleotides line up with TRBD2. Trimming took 4 bases from V and 5 from J; bases not matched to a gene: 8. CDR1 is LGHDT, CDR2 YNNKEL, per germline (reference sequence). This CDR3 has 15 residues. The CDR3 is CASSLSGGGGDTQYF. CDR3 in DNA: TGTGCCAGCAGCCTGAGCGGGGGAGGCGGAGATACGCAGTATTTT.

The V call is TRBV27, the J call TRBJ1-2; D is unclear. The CDR3 is made up of 13 amino acids. The V end lost 0 bases, the J end lost 4 bases, and 6 bases lay between the germline ends. Germline V lookup: CDR1 MNHEY, CDR2 SMNVEV (reference sequence). Here the CDR3 reads CASSLSRFYGYTF. In DNA, the CDR3 is TGTGCCAGCAGTTTATCAAGGTTCTATGGCTACACCTTC.

The chain has TRBV14 and TRBJ1-2, with a possible D match to TRBD1 (6 bases). This CDR3 comprises 16 residues. Trimming stripped 2 bases from V and 1 base from J, with 14 bases between. The germline V gene has CDR1 SGHDN and CDR2 FVKESK. In nucleotides, the CDR3 is TGTGCCAGCAGCCAATCCCCTGGACAGCATAACTATGGCTACACCTTC. Residues: CASSQSPGQHNYGYTF. Based on the CDR3 plus reference TRBV14 and TRBJ1-2, the full variable domain is EAGVTQFPSHSVIEKGQTVTLRCDPISGHDNLYWYRRVMGKEIKFLLHFVKESKQDESGMPNNRFLAERTGGTYSTLKVQPAELEDSGVYFCASSQSPGQHNYGYTFGSGTRLTVV.

The chain uses TRBV4-1 and TRBJ2-7, with D unclear. The V gene's germline CDR1 is MGHRA and CDR2 YSYEKL. The CDR3 consists of 17 residues. Deletions cut 1 base from V and 4 bases from J, with 20 bases between. CDR3 residues: CASSQGSLRVTGYEQYF. CDR3 sequence (DNA): TGCGCCAGCAGCCAAGGTAGTCTACGGGTGACTGGGTACGAGCAGTACTTC.

The V and J genes are TRBV6-1 and TRBJ1-3; no definite D call. V shed 4 bases and J shed 0 bases, with 13 bases lying between them. Looked up from germline, CDR1 is MNHNS and CDR2 is SASEGT. The CDR3 runs 16 residues. In nucleotides, the CDR3 is TGTGCCAGCAGTGCCCCGGCCGGGCGCTCTGGAAACACCATATATTTT. Protein product: CASSAPAGRSGNTIYF.

V and J are TRBV2 and TRBJ1-1, with 11 positions matching TRBD1. Germline loops: CDR1 SNHLY, CDR2 FYNNEI. The CDR3 spans 15 residues. The trim removed 6 bases at V and 6 bases at J, leaving 9 bases unmatched. The CDR3 is CASRVGQGATSEAFF. The DNA of the CDR3 is TGTGCCAGCAGGGTCGGACAGGGGGCGACATCTGAAGCTTTCTTT.